This T cell receptor (beta chain) was captured in a study of CD8+CD57+ T cells in acquired aplastic anemia. About the research overall: Mean yield of DNA from sorted CD4+ and CD8+ cells was roughly 3.4 ug.

Germline-derived CDR1 and CDR2 are SNHLY and FYNNEI. The CDR3 loop spans 14 amino acids. Trimming at V came to 6 bases and at J to 5 bases, leaving 7 bases not matched to a gene. General study results and limits: Twenty-nine CD8+ CDR3 sequences were shared between patients and controls.

Of note for this clonotype: Antigen specificity is unknown.

Patients chosen for sequencing had shown CD8+CD57+ cell expansion by flow cytometry. Acquired aplastic anemia of severe grade affected all patients. Genomic DNA was employed as the template in profiling TCR beta VDJ and CDR3. TCRdb re-derived calls from the reads in MiXCR, one entry per CDR3 protein. Of approximately 470,000 distinct CDR3 sequences listed, about a third are singletons. J is TRBJ1-1 and V is TRBV2; TRBD1 aligns across 9 bases. Sequencing was performed on sorted CD4+, CD8+, or CD8+CD57+ T cells (not recorded which) from PBMCs. This sequence was found in a human donor with aplastic anemia. The CDR3 is CASRKTGGDTEAFF. DNA of the CDR3: TGTGCCAGCAGAAAGACAGGGGGTGATACTGAAGCTTTCTTT.